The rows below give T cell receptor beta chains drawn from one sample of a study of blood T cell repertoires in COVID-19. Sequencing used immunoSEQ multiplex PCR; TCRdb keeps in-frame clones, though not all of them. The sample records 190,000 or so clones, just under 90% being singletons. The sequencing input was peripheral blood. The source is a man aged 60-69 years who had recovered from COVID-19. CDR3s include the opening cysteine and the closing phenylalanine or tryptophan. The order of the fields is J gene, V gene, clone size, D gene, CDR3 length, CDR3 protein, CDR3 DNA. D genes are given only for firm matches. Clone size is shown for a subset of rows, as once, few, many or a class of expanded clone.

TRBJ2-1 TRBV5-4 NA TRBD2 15 CASSYSGGAGIEQFF TGTGCCAGCAGCTACAGCGGGGGGGCCGGGATTGAGCAGTTCTTC
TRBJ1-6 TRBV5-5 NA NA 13 CASSLGGDSPLHF TGTGCCAGCAGCTTGGGGGGGGATTCACCCCTCCACTTT
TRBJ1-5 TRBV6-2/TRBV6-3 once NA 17 CASSIQIFRVNDQPQHF TGTGCCAGCAGTATTCAAATATTCCGGGTGAACGATCAGCCCCAGCATTTT
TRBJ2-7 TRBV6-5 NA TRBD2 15 CASSRSGGESYEQYF TGTGCCAGCAGCCGGAGCGGGGGGGAATCCTACGAGCAGTACTTC
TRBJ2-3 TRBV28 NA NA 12 CATVERVDTQYF TGTGCCACCGTGGAGCGGGTAGATACGCAGTATTTT
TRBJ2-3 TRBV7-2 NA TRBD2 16 CASSFVAGGPPDTQYF TGTGCCAGCAGCTTTGTAGCGGGGGGGCCCCCAGATACGCAGTATTTT
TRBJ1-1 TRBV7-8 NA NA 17 CASSLAGRAAEGTEAFF TGTGCCAGCAGCTTAGCTGGGAGGGCAGCCGAGGGCACTGAAGCTTTCTTT
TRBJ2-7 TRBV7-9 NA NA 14 CASSSGQYENEQYF TGTGCCAGCAGCTCGGGACAATACGAGAACGAGCAGTACTTC
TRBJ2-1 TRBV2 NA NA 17 CASSEVFRGEGHDEQFF TGTGCCAGCAGTGAAGTCTTTAGGGGGGAGGGCCACGATGAGCAGTTCTTC
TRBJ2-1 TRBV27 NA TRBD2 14 CASSFGREGNEQFF TGTGCCAGCAGTTTTGGGCGGGAGGGCAATGAGCAGTTCTTC